This T cell receptor (beta chain) was identified during a study of T cell changes during pregnancy in multiple sclerosis. Assay used: immunoSEQ multiplex PCR; TCRdb lists only in-frame clones, some missing. The data contain 55,000 to 80,000 clones, 90% of them singletons. J gave up 4 bases and V 1 base, and 7 bases lay outside the gene matches. Germline CDR1 is MGHRA and CDR2 is YSYEKL. The CDR3 contains 16 residues. The J gene is TRBJ1-1, the V gene TRBV4-1; the match to TRBD1 covers 9 bases. This clonotype was obtained from a female donor in good health, enrolled as a control in a pregnancy study. The material was peripheral blood, obtained after pregnancy. The CDR3: CASSQASDRGVTEAFF. As DNA, the CDR3 is TGCGCCAGCAGCCAAGCTTCAGACAGGGGGGTCACTGAAGCTTTCTTT.